The 27 T cell receptor beta chains below come from one sample, sequenced in a study of blood T cell repertoires in COVID-19. Data came from immunoSEQ multiplex PCR; TCRdb stores just in-frame clones and leaves some out. The sample lists under 140,000 clones, 70% to 90% occurring once. Material for sequencing was peripheral blood. The receptors were gathered from a human donor in a cohort sampled during active COVID-19.

This clone appeared a single time. The chain joins TRBV4-2 to TRBJ2-7, with 10 nucleotides matching TRBD2. The CDR3 runs 17 residues. V lost 2 bases and J lost 1; bases outside the gene matches: 8. Germline V lookup: CDR1 LGHNA, CDR2 YNFKEQ. The CDR3 coding sequence is TGTGCCAGCAGCCAACAACCAAGCGGGAGGGGGTCCTACGAGCAGTACTTC. Its translation is CASSQQPSGRGSYEQYF.

V usage is TRBV7-2 and J usage is TRBJ2-7, with TRBD2 matching 11 bases. Germline V gene lookup returns CDR1 SGHTA and CDR2 FQGNSA. The V segment lost 5 bases and the J segment 0 bases; nucleotides outside the gene matches: 3. CDR3 length: 15 amino acids. The CDR3 protein is CASSKGTSGSYEQYF. In DNA form, the CDR3 reads TGTGCCAGCAGCAAGGGGACTAGCGGCTCCTACGAGCAGTACTTC.

Comment on this clone: One end of the junction is discordant with germline, which a read error may explain. V gene TRBV6-1 combines with J gene TRBJ1-2; tentatively, D is TRBD1 (5 bases). Germline CDR1 MNHNS, CDR2 SASEGT. This CDR3 region has 13 residues. The CDR3 DNA reads TGTGCCAGCACTGAAAGGGGTCCGGGTGGCTACACCTTC. Residues: CASTERGPGGYTF.

The V gene is TRBV6-5, the J gene TRBJ2-7; TRBD1 might be the D (6 bases). There are 13 residues in the CDR3. Germline CDR1 MNHEY, CDR2 SVGAGI. V lost 6 bases and J lost 2, with 11 bases in between. The CDR3 coding sequence is TGTGCCAGCAGGATTAACAGGGCCTACGAGCAGTACTTC. Its protein is CASRINRAYEQYF.

This clone appeared a single time. The chain has TRBV4-2 and TRBJ2-1, with TRBD2 identical over 8 bases. This CDR3 has 14 residues. Trimming cost V 0 bases and J 11 bases; bases outside gene matches: 6. CDR1 and CDR2 (germline): LGHNA, YNFKEQ. CDR3 DNA: TGTGCCAGCAGCCAAGATCAGGGCGGGGGGCAGCAGTTCTTC. It specifies CASSQDQGGGQQFF.

The gene calls are TRBV7-2 and TRBJ2-1; TRBD1 is a possible D gene (6 bases). CDR3 length: 17 residues. CDR1 and CDR2 (germline): SGHTA, FQGNSA. V was pared by 4 bases and J by 2 bases, with 18 bases between. DNA for the CDR3: TGTGCCAGCAGCTATGGCATTGTGGGGGCTCCCTACAATGAGCAGTTCTTC. Residues: CASSYGIVGAPYNEQFF.

The chain uses TRBV3-1 (or the pseudogene TRBV3-2) and TRBJ2-6, with D tentatively TRBD2 (5 bases). The CDR3 is 16 amino acids. Trimming removed 4 bases at V and 0 bases at J, with 10 bases between. Germline V gene sequence: CDR1 LGHDT, CDR2 YNNKEL (reference sequence). The CDR3 sequence: CASSLGLGSGANVLTF. The CDR3 region has the DNA TGTGCCAGCAGCCTCGGACTGGGCTCTGGGGCCAACGTCCTGACTTTC.

The chain couples TRBV18 to TRBJ2-3; 13 nucleotides match TRBD2. CDR1 and CDR2 (germline): KGHSH, LQKENI. The V gene end was trimmed by 5 bases and the J gene end by 4 bases; junction bases not matched to a gene: 6. CDR3 length: 16 amino acids. The CDR3 region is CASSTRTSGRSDTQYF. The CDR3 DNA reads TGTGCCAGCTCAACACGGACTAGCGGGAGATCAGATACGCAGTATTTT.

The chain couples TRBV10-3 to TRBJ1-5; tentative D call: TRBD1 (6 bases). The germline CDR1 and CDR2 sequences are ENHRY and SYGVKD. Deletions cut 11 bases from V and 6 bases from J, with 20 bases between. The CDR3 has 14 residues. The CDR3 protein is CAARGGAQGQPQHF. CDR3 DNA sequence: TGTGCCGCACGGGGGGGGGCGCAGGGTCAGCCCCAGCATTTT.

Relative to its sample, this clone is medium-sized (0.01 to 0.1%). The CDR3 sequence is CASSIRDSGELFF. DNA of the CDR3: TGTGCCAGCAGCATCCGGGACTCTGGGGAGCTGTTTTTT. The chain has TRBV9 and TRBJ2-2; a possible D gene is TRBD2 (6 bases). Germline CDR1 reads SGDLS; CDR2 reads YYNGEE. V dropped 4 bases and J dropped 8 bases, with 12 bases sitting between them. The CDR3 runs 13 residues.

This sequence joins TRBV7-9 and TRBJ1-1, with D perhaps TRBD1 (6 bases). Germline V gene data show CDR1 as SEHNR and CDR2 as FQNEAQ (reference sequence). This CDR3 has 14 residues. Trimming removed 4 bases at V and 10 bases at J, with 19 bases between. The CDR3: CASSSGQQKVIAFF. CDR3 nucleotide sequence: TGTGCCAGCAGCTCTGGACAGCAGAAGGTTATAGCTTTCTTT.

V gene TRBV2 combines with J gene TRBJ2-3; TRBD2 agrees at 10 bases. Germline V gene sequence: CDR1 SNHLY, CDR2 FYNNEI. The junction had 3 bases not matched to a gene; V was cut back by 2 bases and J by 4 bases. The CDR3 is made up of 15 amino acids. The CDR3 protein is CASSESAGGADTQYF. The CDR3 DNA reads as TGTGCCAGCAGTGAATCAGCGGGGGGGGCAGATACGCAGTATTTT.

The rearrangement uses TRBV23-1 and TRBJ2-5; D may be TRBD1 (6 bases). TRBV23-1 is labeled an ORF, and its function is uncertain. V was trimmed by 4 bases and J by 7 bases, leaving 10 bases between them. CDR3 length: 12 residues. CDR3 in DNA: TGCGCCAGCAGTCGCAGGGGTGGGACCCAGTACTTC. Encoded protein: CASSRRGGTQYF.

The CDR3 DNA reads as TGTGCCAGCAGCTTATACGGCCCCCGAGCGGCACTAGGCAACGAGCAGTACTTC. It yields the protein CASSLYGPRAALGNEQYF. The chain links TRBV11-2 to TRBJ2-7; tentatively, D is TRBD2 (5 bases). In germline, CDR1 is SGHAT, CDR2 FQNNGV. The germline V and J ends were trimmed by 2 bases and 5 bases, with 25 bases remaining between them. The CDR3 length is 18 residues.

V gene TRBV2 combines with J gene TRBJ1-6; D unclear. The V gene lost 2 bases and the J gene lost 10 bases, with 12 bases spanning the gap. The germline V gene has CDR1 SNHLY and CDR2 FYNNEI. The CDR3 contains 14 residues. The CDR3: CASSESRVGSPLHF. The CDR3 nucleotides are TGTGCCAGCAGTGAATCGAGGGTAGGGTCACCCCTCCACTTT.

This clone was recorded many times. This chain connects TRBV2 to TRBJ1-1; 8 bases are a match to TRBD1. In germline, CDR1 is SNHLY, CDR2 FYNNEI. This CDR3 contains 13 residues. Trimming removed 7 bases from V and 1 base from J; junction bases left unmatched: 2. CDR3 DNA: TGTGCCAGCATCGGACAGGGGAACACTGAAGCTTTCTTT. Residues: CASIGQGNTEAFF.

This chain connects TRBV25-1 to TRBJ2-1; 14 bases agree with TRBD2. The CDR3 is 15 amino acids. The trim removed 4 bases at V and 7 bases at J, leaving 3 bases unmatched. Germline CDR1 MGHDK, CDR2 SYGVNS. The CDR3 is CASSGGTSGGNEQFF. CDR3 nucleotide sequence: TGTGCCAGCAGTGGAGGGACTAGCGGGGGAAATGAGCAGTTCTTC.

This clone was counted only a few times. The chain carries TRBV19 and TRBJ1-1; 9 bases align to TRBD1. CDR1 and CDR2 from the germline V gene are LNHDA and SQIVND (reference sequence). The CDR3 totals 15 residues. The V and J ends lost 5 bases and 1 base, in that order; junction bases with no gene match: 5. The CDR3 DNA sequence: TGTGCCAGTAGTGTACAGGGGGCCAGGAACACTGAAGCTTTCTTT. It yields the protein CASSVQGARNTEAFF.

For this clone: The junction does not match germline at one end; this may be a read error. The rearrangement links TRBV9 to TRBJ1-4, with D perhaps matching TRBD1 (6 bases). There are 15 residues in the CDR3. Germline CDR1 SGDLS, CDR2 YYNGEE. In nucleotides, the CDR3 is TGTGCCAGCAACGTATCTCCACAGGGCGGAGAAAAACTGTTTTTT. Its translation: CASNVSPQGGEKLFF. The entire variable domain, with the rest obtained from reference TRBV9 and TRBJ1-4, is as follows: DSGVTQTPKHLITATGQRVTLRCSPRSGDLSVYWYQQSLDQGLQFLIQYYNGEERAKGNILERFSAQQFPDLHSELNLSSLELGDSALYFCASNVSPQGGEKLFFGSGTQLSVL.

The J gene is TRBJ1-1, the V gene TRBV30, with D possibly matching TRBD1 (6 bases). This CDR3 is 13 amino acids long. V was clipped by 2 bases and J by 5 bases, with 12 bases between them. Germline loops: CDR1 GTSNPN, CDR2 SVGIG (reference sequence). Here the CDR3 DNA reads TGTGCCTGGAGTATCAATCAGGGGACTGAAGCTTTCTTT. It encodes CAWSINQGTEAFF.

V gene TRBV6-5 combines with J gene TRBJ2-2, with TRBD1 matching over 11 bases. Germline CDR1 reads MNHEY; CDR2 reads SVGAGI. The length of the CDR3 is 16 residues. The V gene end was trimmed by 0 bases and the J gene end by 7 bases; junction bases not matched to a gene: 4. The CDR3 here is CASSYSGQGADGELFF. The CDR3 DNA sequence: TGTGCCAGCAGTTACTCAGGACAGGGGGCTGACGGGGAGCTGTTTTTT.

This clone was counted only a few times. This rearrangement joins TRBV5-4 to TRBJ2-7; D is uncertain. The CDR3 is made up of 14 amino acids. Trimming left V 2 bases short and J 1 base short, with 10 bases between. The germline V gene encodes CDR1 SGHNT and CDR2 YYREEE (reference sequence). The chain's CDR3 is CASSFGEESYEQYF. DNA for the CDR3: TGTGCCAGCAGCTTTGGAGAGGAATCCTACGAGCAGTACTTC.

V and J are TRBV7-2 and TRBJ1-2; no firm D call. Trimming took 0 bases from V and 7 from J, leaving 9 bases between them. Germline values: CDR1 SGHTA, CDR2 FQGNSA. This CDR3 comprises 13 residues. CDR3 in DNA: TGTGCCAGCAGCTTAGCAGGAGTCGGTGGCTACACCTTC. This translates into CASSLAGVGGYTF.

J is TRBJ1-3 and V is TRBV18, with D tentatively TRBD1 (5 bases). Germline values: CDR1 KGHSH, CDR2 LQKENI. The CDR3 has 18 amino acids. The V end lost 5 bases, the J end lost 0 bases, and 20 bases lay between the germline ends. This CDR3 reads CASSTRQFDRISGNTIYF. CDR3 bases: TGTGCCAGCTCAACACGGCAGTTCGACAGAATCTCTGGAAACACCATATATTTT.

The chain uses TRBV3-1 (or the pseudogene TRBV3-2) and TRBJ2-1, with 15 bases fitting TRBD2. This CDR3 is 14 amino acids long. Trimming took 2 bases from V and 15 from J; bases not matched to a gene: 5. CDR1 is LGHDT and CDR2 is YNNKEL in the germline V gene (reference sequence). DNA of the CDR3: TGTGCCAGCAGCCAACGGACTAGCGGGGGGGCGGGGTTCTTC. It codes for CASSQRTSGGAGFF.

The chain has TRBV18 and TRBJ2-1, with 8 positions matching TRBD2. V was clipped by 0 bases and J by 8 bases; unmatched bases: 6. The CDR3 spans 15 residues. Germline CDR1 reads KGHSH; CDR2 reads LQKENI. For the CDR3, the DNA is TGTGCCAGCTCACCACCGAGCGGGAGTGTCCATGAGCAGTTCTTC. This gives the protein CASSPPSGSVHEQFF.

The chain carries TRBV10-1 and TRBJ2-1; D perhaps matches TRBD2 (5 bases). Looked up from germline, CDR1 is WNHNN and CDR2 is SYGVQD (reference sequence). The CDR3 spans 14 residues. V lost 5 bases, J lost 3 bases, and 11 bases lay in between. The CDR3 protein is CASSNTGIYNEQFF. Written as DNA, the CDR3 is TGCGCCAGCAGTAACACCGGGATCTACAATGAGCAGTTCTTC.